The rows below give T cell receptor beta chains drawn from one sample of a study of spatial heterogeneity in lung cancer. TCRdb called the 5' RACE reads again in MiXCR, with one record for every CDR3 protein. The table has tens of thousands of distinct CDR3 sequences, more than 6.5% seen once. The sequenced sample was PBMCs, obtained at follow-up. The receptors were gathered from a male donor with early-stage non-small cell lung cancer. CDR3s include the opening cysteine and the closing phenylalanine or tryptophan. The D gene is left open where the match is weak. Size tells how often a clone was seen (once, few, many) or the class of an expanded clone, and some rows leave it out.

D gene: NA; V gene: TRBV7-2; J gene: TRBJ1-4; clone size: many; CDR3 protein: CASSPTRVNNEKLFF; CDR3 DNA: TGTGCCAGCAGCCCTACCAGGGTAAATAATGAAAAACTGTTTTTT
D gene: NA; V gene: TRBV9; J gene: TRBJ2-2; clone size: many; CDR3 protein: CASSAGNPTGELFF; CDR3 DNA: TGTGCCAGCAGCGCAGGGAATCCCACCGGGGAGCTGTTTTTT
D gene: TRBD2; V gene: TRBV9; J gene: TRBJ2-7; clone size: once; CDR3 protein: CASSAGTSAYEQYF; CDR3 DNA: TGTGCCAGCAGCGCCGGGACTAGCGCCTACGAGCAGTACTTC
D gene: NA; V gene: TRBV11-2; J gene: TRBJ2-1; clone size: many; CDR3 protein: CASSLAASGQSVQFF; CDR3 DNA: TGTGCCAGCAGCTTAGCCGCGTCCGGGCAAAGTGTGCAGTTCTTC
D gene: TRBD2; V gene: TRBV10-3; J gene: TRBJ2-2; clone size: NA; CDR3 protein: CAISRGSGVTGELFF; CDR3 DNA: TGTGCCATCAGTCGGGGTAGCGGGGTAACCGGGGAGCTGTTTTTT
D gene: NA; V gene: TRBV21-1; J gene: TRBJ2-7; clone size: many; CDR3 protein: CARRPLTVGEQYF; CDR3 DNA: TGTGCCCGACGACCTCTGACGGTGGGCGAGCAGTACTTC
D gene: NA; V gene: TRBV6-6; J gene: TRBJ1-5; clone size: many; CDR3 protein: CASTPWSPESTNQPQHF; CDR3 DNA: TGTGCCAGCACCCCGTGGTCGCCGGAGAGCACAAATCAGCCCCAGCATTTT
D gene: NA; V gene: TRBV14; J gene: TRBJ2-7; clone size: many; CDR3 protein: CASSQEWGTHEQYF; CDR3 DNA: TGTGCCAGCAGCCAAGAGTGGGGCACCCACGAGCAGTACTTC
D gene: NA; V gene: TRBV20-1; J gene: TRBJ2-3; clone size: many; CDR3 protein: CSAPSVNPGDTQYF; CDR3 DNA: TGCAGTGCCCCCTCGGTCAACCCTGGAGATACGCAGTATTTT
D gene: TRBD2; V gene: TRBV20-1; J gene: TRBJ2-1; clone size: many; CDR3 protein: CSAILLAGVYNEQFF; CDR3 DNA: TGCAGTGCTATTCTCCTAGCGGGGGTTTACAATGAGCAGTTCTTC
D gene: NA; V gene: TRBV29-1; J gene: TRBJ1-1; clone size: many; CDR3 protein: CSASIVNTEAFF; CDR3 DNA: TGCAGCGCCAGTATAGTAAACACTGAAGCTTTCTTT
D gene: NA; V gene: TRBV5-6; J gene: TRBJ1-1; clone size: many; CDR3 protein: CASILSVGGTEAFF; CDR3 DNA: TGTGCCAGCATCCTCTCGGTCGGGGGCACTGAAGCTTTCTTT
D gene: NA; V gene: TRBV6-5; J gene: TRBJ2-5; clone size: many; CDR3 protein: CASSTGHLEGETQYF; CDR3 DNA: TGTGCCAGCAGTACGGGACATTTGGAGGGGGAGACCCAGTACTTC
D gene: NA; V gene: TRBV5-5; J gene: TRBJ2-7; clone size: many; CDR3 protein: CASSLVQGLGYEQYF; CDR3 DNA: TGTGCCAGCAGCTTGGTACAGGGTCTTGGTTACGAGCAGTACTTC
D gene: TRBD1; V gene: TRBV5-1; J gene: TRBJ1-5; clone size: many; CDR3 protein: CASDRGRDRGSRTNQPQHF; CDR3 DNA: TGCGCCAGCGATAGAGGCCGGGACAGGGGCTCCCGAACCAACCAGCCCCAGCATTTT
D gene: TRBD1; V gene: TRBV6-5; J gene: TRBJ2-7; clone size: many; CDR3 protein: CASSAPQGSYYEQYF; CDR3 DNA: TGTGCCAGCAGTGCCCCACAGGGGTCTTACTACGAGCAGTACTTC
D gene: NA; V gene: TRBV20-1; J gene: TRBJ1-1; clone size: many; CDR3 protein: CSARDDRRTKNTEAFF; CDR3 DNA: TGCAGTGCTAGAGATGATAGGAGGACGAAGAACACTGAAGCTTTCTTT
D gene: TRBD1; V gene: TRBV2; J gene: TRBJ2-7; clone size: medium-sized; CDR3 protein: CASSEGQGANEQYF; CDR3 DNA: TGTGCCAGCAGTGAAGGGCAGGGGGCAAACGAGCAGTACTTC
D gene: TRBD1; V gene: TRBV18; J gene: TRBJ2-6; clone size: many; CDR3 protein: CASSPWDRAGANVLTF; CDR3 DNA: TGTGCCAGCTCACCATGGGACAGGGCTGGGGCCAACGTCCTGACTTTC
D gene: NA; V gene: TRBV30; J gene: TRBJ1-5; clone size: many; CDR3 protein: CAWSRANQPQHF; CDR3 DNA: TGTGCCTGGAGTCGGGCCAATCAGCCCCAGCATTTT
D gene: TRBD1; V gene: TRBV2; J gene: TRBJ2-5; clone size: few; CDR3 protein: CANSWTGLSQETQYF; CDR3 DNA: TGTGCCAACAGCTGGACAGGCCTATCGCAAGAGACCCAGTACTTC
D gene: NA; V gene: TRBV27; J gene: TRBJ2-1; clone size: NA; CDR3 protein: CASSLLLDFGEQFF; CDR3 DNA: TGTGCCAGCAGTTTATTACTAGATTTCGGTGAGCAGTTCTTC
D gene: NA; V gene: TRBV5-5; J gene: TRBJ2-7; clone size: few; CDR3 protein: CASSLDRPTYEQYF; CDR3 DNA: TGTGCCAGCAGCTTGGACAGGCCAACCTACGAGCAGTACTTC
D gene: TRBD2; V gene: TRBV7-9; J gene: TRBJ2-3; clone size: few; CDR3 protein: CASSSTSGPRVTDTQYF; CDR3 DNA: TGTGCCAGCAGCTCAACTAGCGGGCCGAGAGTCACAGATACGCAGTATTTT
D gene: NA; V gene: TRBV2; J gene: TRBJ1-2; clone size: many; CDR3 protein: CASSEAGLRGGYTF; CDR3 DNA: TGTGCCAGCAGTGAGGCGGGCCTCCGAGGTGGCTACACCTTC
D gene: NA; V gene: TRBV11-2; J gene: TRBJ2-5; clone size: NA; CDR3 protein: CASSLDLAAAPGSQYF; CDR3 DNA: TGTGCCAGCAGCTTAGATCTGGCGGCTGCCCCGGGGTCCCAGTACTTC
D gene: NA; V gene: TRBV9; J gene: TRBJ1-2; clone size: NA; CDR3 protein: CASSVRWDGYTF; CDR3 DNA: TGTGCCAGCAGCGTTCGGTGGGATGGCTACACCTTC
D gene: NA; V gene: TRBV13; J gene: TRBJ1-5; clone size: many; CDR3 protein: CASSLGWGSNQPQHF; CDR3 DNA: TGTGCCAGCAGCTTAGGATGGGGGAGCAATCAGCCCCAGCATTTT
D gene: NA; V gene: TRBV27; J gene: TRBJ2-2; clone size: many; CDR3 protein: CATFHTGELFF; CDR3 DNA: TGTGCCACCTTCCACACCGGGGAGCTGTTTTTT
D gene: NA; V gene: TRBV29-1; J gene: TRBJ1-1; clone size: many; CDR3 protein: CSVEDNWQVEAFF; CDR3 DNA: TGCAGCGTTGAAGATAACTGGCAGGTAGAAGCTTTCTTT
D gene: TRBD1; V gene: TRBV6-2/TRBV6-3; J gene: TRBJ2-2; clone size: few; CDR3 protein: CASRSPGTGVVGELFF; CDR3 DNA: TGTGCCAGTAGAAGCCCCGGGACAGGGGTGGTCGGGGAGCTGTTTTTT
D gene: TRBD1; V gene: TRBV7-9; J gene: TRBJ2-7; clone size: many; CDR3 protein: CASSLTGPSQYEQYF; CDR3 DNA: TGTGCCAGCAGCTTGACAGGGCCATCGCAATACGAGCAGTACTTC
D gene: TRBD1; V gene: TRBV7-8; J gene: TRBJ1-5; clone size: many; CDR3 protein: CASSWEQGNNQPQHF; CDR3 DNA: TGTGCCAGCAGCTGGGAACAGGGGAACAATCAGCCCCAGCATTTT
D gene: TRBD2; V gene: TRBV6-1; J gene: TRBJ2-1; clone size: many; CDR3 protein: CASSEIAGINEQFF; CDR3 DNA: TGTGCCAGCAGTGAAATAGCGGGCATCAATGAGCAGTTCTTC
D gene: NA; V gene: TRBV20-1; J gene: TRBJ2-3; clone size: many; CDR3 protein: CSATDFSTDTQYF; CDR3 DNA: TGCAGTGCTACGGACTTCTCCACAGATACGCAGTATTTT
D gene: NA; V gene: TRBV6-6; J gene: TRBJ2-7; clone size: many; CDR3 protein: CASSSGGLYEQYF; CDR3 DNA: TGTGCCAGCAGTTCTGGGGGGCTCTACGAGCAGTACTTC
D gene: NA; V gene: TRBV27; J gene: TRBJ1-3; clone size: many; CDR3 protein: CASSLRRAGNTIYF; CDR3 DNA: TGTGCCAGCAGCCTTAGGAGGGCTGGAAACACCATATATTTT
D gene: NA; V gene: TRBV12-3/TRBV12-4; J gene: TRBJ1-5; clone size: many; CDR3 protein: CASSLFPDSNQPQHF; CDR3 DNA: TGTGCCAGCAGTTTATTTCCGGATAGCAATCAGCCCCAGCATTTT
D gene: NA; V gene: TRBV12-3/TRBV12-4; J gene: TRBJ1-2; clone size: many; CDR3 protein: CASSVTAGQGYTF; CDR3 DNA: TGTGCCAGCAGTGTTACGGCCGGGCAGGGCTACACCTTC
D gene: TRBD2; V gene: TRBV12-3/TRBV12-4; J gene: TRBJ2-5; clone size: many; CDR3 protein: CASSQGLAGSETQYF; CDR3 DNA: TGTGCCAGCAGCCAGGGACTAGCGGGGTCAGAGACCCAGTACTTC
D gene: NA; V gene: TRBV5-1; J gene: TRBJ2-7; clone size: many; CDR3 protein: CASSLGWDTSYEQYF; CDR3 DNA: TGCGCCAGCAGCTTGGGGTGGGACACCTCCTACGAGCAGTACTTC
D gene: NA; V gene: TRBV7-9; J gene: TRBJ1-1; clone size: many; CDR3 protein: CASSLASAGTEAFF; CDR3 DNA: TGTGCCAGCAGCTTAGCGTCCGCGGGCACTGAAGCTTTCTTT
D gene: TRBD1; V gene: TRBV7-3; J gene: TRBJ2-2; clone size: many; CDR3 protein: CASSLTGQATGELFF; CDR3 DNA: TGTGCCAGCAGCTTAACGGGACAGGCCACCGGGGAGCTGTTTTTT
D gene: TRBD2; V gene: TRBV7-6; J gene: TRBJ2-3; clone size: many; CDR3 protein: CASSSPNSGGEVDTQYF; CDR3 DNA: TGTGCCAGCAGCTCCCCTAACAGCGGGGGGGAGGTAGATACGCAGTATTTT
D gene: TRBD2; V gene: TRBV2; J gene: TRBJ2-1; clone size: many; CDR3 protein: CASSVAGGQFF; CDR3 DNA: TGTGCCAGCAGTGTAGCGGGGGGGCAGTTCTTC
D gene: TRBD1; V gene: TRBV19; J gene: TRBJ1-4; clone size: many; CDR3 protein: CASEDRAFATNEKLFF; CDR3 DNA: TGTGCCAGTGAGGACAGGGCCTTTGCAACTAATGAAAAACTGTTTTTT
D gene: TRBD2; V gene: TRBV7-2; J gene: TRBJ2-3; clone size: many; CDR3 protein: CASSLSSGGIDTQYF; CDR3 DNA: TGTGCCAGCAGCCTTTCTAGCGGGGGTATAGATACGCAGTATTTT
D gene: NA; V gene: TRBV5-1; J gene: TRBJ2-3; clone size: many; CDR3 protein: CASSLAIFTDTQYF; CDR3 DNA: TGCGCCAGCAGCTTGGCGATTTTCACAGATACGCAGTATTTT
D gene: TRBD2; V gene: TRBV7-8; J gene: TRBJ2-7; clone size: many; CDR3 protein: CASSYPGGDKEF; CDR3 DNA: TGTGCCAGCAGCTACCCGGGAGGAGACAAGGAGTTC
D gene: NA; V gene: TRBV6-5; J gene: TRBJ1-2; clone size: many; CDR3 protein: CASSYSPGAGKTNYGYTF; CDR3 DNA: TGTGCCAGCAGTTACTCGCCGGGCGCAGGGAAAACTAACTATGGCTACACCTTC
D gene: TRBD2; V gene: TRBV7-9; J gene: TRBJ2-1; clone size: many; CDR3 protein: CASSLSSGLADEQFF; CDR3 DNA: TGTGCCAGCAGCTTAAGTAGTGGACTAGCGGATGAGCAGTTCTTC
D gene: TRBD2; V gene: TRBV7-9; J gene: TRBJ2-3; clone size: many; CDR3 protein: CASSLSQTSWRGGTDTQYF; CDR3 DNA: TGTGCCAGCAGCTTAAGTCAGACGAGTTGGCGGGGGGGCACGGATACGCAGTATTTT
D gene: NA; V gene: TRBV7-9; J gene: TRBJ1-5; clone size: few; CDR3 protein: CASMRSTAPPDHPQHF; CDR3 DNA: TGTGCCAGCATGCGATCCACAGCGCCCCCGGATCACCCCCAGCATTTT